The clone carrying this T cell receptor (beta chain) was detected only once. Here immunoSEQ multiplex PCR was the method, and the copy in TCRdb shows in-frame clones only, minus some. Of tens of thousands of clones listed, roughly 98% are singletons. The CDR3 is made up of 16 amino acids. Per the germline V gene, CDR1 is MDHEN and CDR2 is SYDVKM. V was clipped by 7 bases and J by 1 base, with 19 bases between them. The data originate from a study of technical replicates of blood from a few donors. Sequenced material: T cells isolated from PBMCs. The sequence derives from a human donor in good health. The rearrangement joins TRBV28 to TRBJ1-1; D might be TRBD1 (6 bases). For the CDR3, the DNA is TGTGCCAGCACCGACGTACAGGGATTTGGGAACACTGAAGCTTTCTTT. This sequence encodes CASTDVQGFGNTEAFF.